Each of the 23 T cell receptor beta chains below was sequenced from the same sample in a study of blood T cell repertoires in COVID-19. Produced via immunoSEQ multiplex PCR; TCRdb's table is partial and in-frame only. The sample includes roughly 49,000 clones, about 88% of them seen just once. Sample: peripheral blood. The receptor set was obtained from a man over 45 with active COVID-19.

This clone has just one count. The chain couples TRBV2 to TRBJ2-1, with 10 bases fitting TRBD1. J lost 7 bases, V lost 5 bases, and 5 bases had no gene match. Germline CDR1 reads SNHLY; CDR2 reads FYNNEI. This CDR3 comprises 14 residues. The CDR3: CASSPGQGWNEQFF. The CDR3 DNA reads TGTGCCAGCAGTCCGGGACAGGGGTGGAATGAGCAGTTCTTC.

The chain couples TRBV27 to TRBJ1-2, with a possible D match to TRBD1 (5 bases). Trimming left V 3 bases short and J 2 bases short, with 13 bases between. CDR3 length: 15 residues. Germline CDR1 and CDR2: MNHEY and SMNVEV (reference sequence). The CDR3 here is CASSLLTGPNYGYTF. Here the CDR3 DNA reads TGTGCCAGCAGTTTGCTTACAGGTCCGAACTATGGCTACACCTTC.

The J gene is TRBJ1-5, the V gene TRBV6-2 or TRBV6-3, with 9 bases fitting TRBD1. Looked up from germline, CDR1 is MNHEY and CDR2 is SVGEGT. The CDR3 loop spans 16 amino acids. After removal of 2 bases from V and 11 bases from J, the junction contained 13 bases not matched to a gene. CDR3: CASSYRGQGRGLAQHF. For the CDR3, the DNA is TGTGCCAGCAGTTACAGGGGACAGGGAAGGGGTTTGGCCCAGCATTTT.

The J gene is TRBJ2-3, the V gene TRBV5-1; tentative D call: TRBD1 (5 bases). The ends were cut back, 4 bases at V and 4 bases at J, with 13 bases in the middle. Germline lookup yields CDR1 SGHRS and CDR2 YFSETQ. The CDR3 has 14 amino acids. For the CDR3, the DNA is TGCGCCAGCAGCCGGACAATCCGGGCAGATACGCAGTATTTT. Protein product: CASSRTIRADTQYF.

The chain recombines TRBV6-1 with TRBJ2-3, with 11 bases matching TRBD2. The CDR3 runs to 16 residues. Germline V gene sequence: CDR1 MNHNS, CDR2 SASEGT. Trimming at V came to 1 base and at J to 5 bases, leaving 5 bases not matched to a gene. The CDR3, as DNA: TGTGCCAGCAGTGAAGTTAGCGGGGGGGCCAAAGATACGCAGTATTTT. It encodes CASSEVSGGAKDTQYF.

The V call is TRBV3-1 (or the pseudogene TRBV3-2), the J call TRBJ2-7, with 8 bases matching TRBD2. Germline V gives CDR1 LGHDT, CDR2 YNNKEL (reference sequence). V lost 0 bases, J lost 3 bases, and 13 bases stayed unmatched. The CDR3 contains 18 residues. The CDR3 sequence is CASSQDSGGRQLDYEQYF. The CDR3 DNA reads as TGTGCCAGCAGCCAAGACTCGGGGGGGAGACAGTTAGACTACGAGCAGTACTTC.

The rearrangement joins TRBV20-1 to TRBJ1-2, with D uncertain. The CDR3 has 10 residues. Deletions cut 1 base from V and 7 bases from J, with 4 bases between. CDR1 is DFQATT and CDR2 is SNEGSKA in the germline V gene (reference sequence). The CDR3 here is CSARVLGYTF. CDR3 nucleotide sequence: TGCAGTGCTAGAGTTCTTGGCTACACCTTC.

The chain employs TRBV24-1 and TRBJ2-1; 8 bases line up with TRBD2. V lost 1 base to trimming and J lost 6 bases; unmatched junction nucleotides: 7. The CDR3 length is 16 residues. Germline V gene lookup returns CDR1 KGHDR and CDR2 SFDVKD. CDR3: CATSDFGSGAGNEQFF. CDR3 sequence (DNA): TGTGCCACCAGTGATTTCGGTAGCGGGGCGGGCAATGAGCAGTTCTTC.

The chain uses TRBV27 and TRBJ2-7; 8 bases are shared with TRBD1. Germline V gene sequence: CDR1 MNHEY, CDR2 SMNVEV (reference sequence). The CDR3 is 14 residues long. The V gene end was trimmed by 5 bases and the J gene end by 1 base; junction bases not matched to a gene: 4. The CDR3: CASSLYRGSYEQYF. The CDR3 nucleotides are TGTGCCAGCAGTCTATACAGGGGGTCCTACGAGCAGTACTTC.

The chain is built from TRBV7-8 and TRBJ1-6; D perhaps matches TRBD1 (5 bases). The CDR3 is 15 residues long. Germline loops: CDR1 SGHVS, CDR2 FQNEAQ. V dropped 5 bases and J dropped 1 base, with 9 bases sitting between them. CDR3 DNA sequence: TGTGCCAGCAGCGAGCAGGGTTCCTATAATTCACCCCTCCACTTT. Its protein product is CASSEQGSYNSPLHF.

Only one count was recorded for this clone. The V and J genes are TRBV6-6 and TRBJ2-5; 11 bases match TRBD1. The CDR3 has 15 amino acids. Germline V lookup: CDR1 MNHNY, CDR2 SVGAGI (reference sequence). Trimming at V came to 5 bases and at J to 5 bases, leaving 7 bases not matched to a gene. CDR3 sequence (DNA): TGTGCCAGCAGTCGTGGACAGGGGGCAGAGGAGACCCAGTACTTC. Residues: CASSRGQGAEETQYF.

The genes are TRBV18 and TRBJ1-1, with TRBD1 identical over 9 bases. CDR3 length: 19 amino acids. J lost 4 bases, V lost 1 base, and 16 bases had no gene match. Germline V gene sequence: CDR1 KGHSH, CDR2 LQKENI. This CDR3 reads CASSPRPITGGARSTEAFF. The CDR3 nucleotides are TGTGCCAGCTCACCACGCCCTATCACAGGGGGCGCAAGGAGCACTGAAGCTTTCTTT.

In regard to this clone: Its ends do not fully match the called genes, so a read error is possible. The J gene is TRBJ1-1, the V gene TRBV7-2, with D maybe TRBD1 (5 bases). CDR1 is SGHTA and CDR2 is FQGNSA in the germline V gene. The CDR3 totals 15 residues. This CDR3 reads CASRLGRRVNTEAFF. For the CDR3, the DNA is TGTGCCAGCAGGTTAGGGCGCAGGGTGAACACTGAAGCTTTCTTT.

The chain employs TRBV3-1 (or the pseudogene TRBV3-2) and TRBJ2-7, with D possibly being TRBD1 (5 bases). The V end was cut by 0 bases, the J end by 0 bases, with 9 bases between. Germline-derived CDR1 and CDR2 are LGHDT and YNNKEL (reference sequence). The CDR3 contains 15 residues. CDR3 loop: CASSQEPGHSYEQYF. CDR3 in DNA: TGTGCCAGCAGCCAAGAGCCCGGACACTCCTACGAGCAGTACTTC.

This rearrangement joins TRBV6-2 or TRBV6-3 to TRBJ1-2, with D hard to call. CDR1 is MNHEY and CDR2 is SVGEGT in the germline V gene. The V and J ends lost 6 bases and 3 bases respectively, with 5 bases between them. The CDR3 loop spans 11 amino acids. The CDR3 is CASSSYYGYTF. The CDR3 region has the DNA TGTGCCAGCAGCTCGTACTATGGCTACACCTTC.

The chain couples TRBV18 to TRBJ1-5; tentative D call: TRBD1 (6 bases). Germline CDR1 is KGHSH and CDR2 is LQKENI. V lost 3 bases to trimming and J lost 10 bases, with 16 bases between them. CDR3 length: 14 amino acids. This CDR3 is CASSPSGVGDPQHF. For the CDR3, the DNA is TGTGCCAGCTCACCCTCAGGGGTAGGGGATCCCCAGCATTTT.

The gene calls are TRBV4-3 and TRBJ2-6; D perhaps matches TRBD2 (5 bases). This CDR3 is built from 18 residues. Trimming cost V 0 bases and J 0 bases, with 12 bases left between them. Per germline, CDR1 LGHNA and CDR2 YSLEER. The CDR3 DNA sequence: TGCGCCAGCAGCCAAGATTGGGTCCGGGGCTCTGGGGCCAACGTCCTGACTTTC. Translation: CASSQDWVRGSGANVLTF.

The V call is TRBV6-5, the J call TRBJ2-7, with D maybe TRBD2 (6 bases). V lost 0 bases to trimming and J lost 4 bases, with 10 bases between them. Per the germline V gene, CDR1 is MNHEY and CDR2 is SVGAGI. The CDR3 is 14 amino acids. The CDR3 bases are TGTGCCAGCAGTTACTCGATGGGGACTTACGAGCAGTACTTC. Translated: CASSYSMGTYEQYF.

The rearrangement uses TRBV15 and TRBJ2-7, with D tentatively TRBD2 (7 bases). Deletions cut 9 bases from V and 1 base from J, with 22 bases between. The CDR3 is made up of 16 amino acids. Germline V gene lookup returns CDR1 LNHNV and CDR2 YYDKDF (reference sequence). The CDR3 is CATTKGGHSRSYEQYF. CDR3 sequence (DNA): TGTGCCACTACCAAGGGGGGGCACAGCCGTTCCTACGAGCAGTACTTC.

This CDR3 reads CASSETGVGNTIYF. The CDR3 nucleotides are TGTGCCAGCAGCGAGACAGGGGTTGGAAACACCATATATTTT. The V gene is TRBV6-6, the J gene TRBJ1-3, with TRBD1 identical over 8 bases. Germline CDR1 is MNHNY and CDR2 is SVGAGI (reference sequence). The CDR3 contains 14 residues. Germline trimming cut 6 bases from V and 3 bases from J; bases unmatched to any gene: 4.

The gene calls are TRBV6-4 and TRBJ2-3, with TRBD2 matching over 10 bases. The CDR3 is 15 residues long. The germline V gene encodes CDR1 MRHNA and CDR2 SNTAGT. The V segment lost 6 bases and the J segment 1 base; nucleotides outside the gene matches: 4. CDR3 nucleotides: TGTGCCAGCAGCGATCTAGCGGGGGGCACAGATACGCAGTATTTT. Its translation is CASSDLAGGTDTQYF.

J is TRBJ2-4 and V is TRBV6-2 or TRBV6-3; 8 bases map to TRBD1. The CDR3 has 20 residues. V dropped 2 bases and J dropped 6; count of bases not matched to a gene: 21. Germline-derived CDR1 and CDR2 are MNHEY and SVGEGT. CDR3 loop: CASSYPSPPGAGGDGNIQYF. CDR3 bases: TGTGCCAGCAGTTACCCCTCACCCCCTGGCGCAGGGGGCGACGGAAACATTCAGTACTTC.

The chain uses TRBV2 and TRBJ2-2, with 7 bases aligning to TRBD2. Germline CDR1 reads SNHLY; CDR2 reads FYNNEI. Unmatched junction bases numbered 10, after V lost 6 bases and J lost 0 bases. The CDR3 has 17 amino acids. The CDR3 loop is CASRTSRLAANTGELFF. The CDR3 bases are TGTGCCAGCAGGACATCTAGGCTAGCGGCGAACACCGGGGAGCTGTTTTTT.